The present entry profiles one T cell receptor (beta chain) with its context. This clonotype was seen a handful of times. Its antigen is currently not known. No per-base quality is available; no much larger clone lies one base away. This specimen belongs to a study of post-analysis software for immune sequencing data (dated by TCRdb to the mid-2010s). With regard to the full study: Disease courses on record covered relapsing-remitting, secondary progressive and progressive-relapsing multiple sclerosis, though some patients had no subtype annotation. A subset of samples was prepared in parallel using single-end sample barcoding, then pooled and co-amplified after Illumina adapter ligation. The multiple sclerosis patient repertoires were compared with more than 10 previously published healthy control repertoires from donors aged roughly 6 to 25 years. Study-wide findings and limitations: Multiple sclerosis patients had significantly lower normalized Chao1 diversity than controls, a result that suggests substantial peripheral T-cell clonal expansion. Direct clustering with F measure showed strong co-clustering of samples prepared in the same batch, prompting a batch-effect correction. Four or five TRBV segments, including TRBV5-6, TRBV5-1 and TRBV20-1, were significantly more frequent in patients than controls. The control group was slightly older than the multiple sclerosis patient group.

Library creation used PCR. Instrument on record: Illumina HiSeq 2500. To reduce PCR and sequencing biases, unique molecular identifiers were incorporated into the TCR beta cDNA libraries. Per 1 to 10 million input T cells, roughly 0.5 million cDNA molecules were obtained, such that each molecule approximated one T cell. The same protocol used for the earlier healthy control dataset was applied to prepare and sequence the patient libraries. Within a given batch, samples were prepared together, multiplexed and sequenced on the same HiSeq lane. The study's processing was this. Raw barcoded reads were processed with MIGEC, and single-read molecular identifier groups were discarded before consensus assembly and CDR3 extraction. Clonotype tables were post-analysed with VDJtools, and diversity was normalized by down-sampling all datasets to the smallest sample size. In repertoire overlap clustering, CDR3 amino acid sequences, but not nucleotide sequences, were matched to correct batch-related cross-sample contamination. The public reads were reanalyzed by TCRdb: fastp trimming at Q25, MiXCR alignment, in-frame beta chains only. Identical CDR3 proteins give one entry, which carries the most common genes and DNA. The authors' filters were not applied to this entry. In this sample the table shows 400,000 to 500,000 distinct CDR3 sequences, 39% of which occur a single time. The top ten clones comprise approximately 7.7% of the sample.

For CDR1 and CDR2, the germline V gene (reference sequence) lists LGHDT and YNNKEL. Trimming leaves V shorter by 2 bases and J shorter by 3 bases, with the junction holding 6 bases beyond the gene matches. Measured from the cysteine to the phenylalanine, the CDR3 is 16 residues long. Only the CDR3 part of the read is kept: 48 bases, read in frame from the first base. To demonstrate the VDJtools post-analysis software, the study profiled TCR beta repertoires from the peripheral blood of approximately twelve young patients with multiple sclerosis. Multiple sclerosis patients were children and adolescents aged about 6 to 17 years.

The sequence was collected from a girl aged 2 to 10 with multiple sclerosis. Sequencing input: blood. The rearrangement combines TRBV3-1 with TRBJ2-3; 9 bases in between match TRBD1. The CDR3 loop reads CASSQPGTGYTDTQYF. The nucleotides read TGTGCCAGCAGCCAACCCGGGACAGGGTATACAGATACGCAGTATTTT.